Listed below are T cell receptor beta chains from one sample, sequenced in a study of control samples from healthy donors and cancer patients. TCRdb's copy holds only in-frame clones and misses some; the assay was immunoSEQ multiplex PCR. The sample records over 120,000 clones, about 94% being singletons. The sample consisted of PBMCs. Receptors were obtained from a man aged 55-75 years with colorectal cancer. CDR3s include the opening cysteine and the closing phenylalanine or tryptophan. The D gene is left open where the match is weak.

J gene: TRBJ1-4; V gene: TRBV2; D gene: TRBD1; CDR3 protein: CASSPGQLNEKLFF
J gene: TRBJ1-2; V gene: TRBV24-1; D gene: .; CDR3 protein: CATSDYQHGYTF
J gene: TRBJ1-1; V gene: TRBV28; D gene: TRBD1; CDR3 protein: CASSLSGQGAFF
J gene: TRBJ1-2; V gene: TRBV6-6; D gene: TRBD1; CDR3 protein: CASSNSDRAINGYTF
J gene: TRBJ1-5; V gene: TRBV27; D gene: .; CDR3 protein: CASSLKRASGQPQHF
J gene: TRBJ1-4; V gene: TRBV18; D gene: .; CDR3 protein: CASSPQDSWGEKLFF
J gene: TRBJ1-2; V gene: TRBV5-5; D gene: TRBD1; CDR3 protein: CASSQGQGNGYTF
J gene: TRBJ2-1; V gene: TRBV7-7; D gene: .; CDR3 protein: CASSTTGTGSYNEQFF
J gene: TRBJ2-7; V gene: TRBV5-8; D gene: TRBD1; CDR3 protein: CASNFDRAYEQYF
J gene: TRBJ1-2; V gene: TRBV6-5; D gene: TRBD1; CDR3 protein: CASTIGTGGDGYTF
J gene: TRBJ1-1; V gene: TRBV6-5; D gene: .; CDR3 protein: CASSYSGGGANTEAFF
J gene: TRBJ1-1; V gene: TRBV12-3/TRBV12-4; D gene: .; CDR3 protein: CASSLESATEAFF
J gene: TRBJ1-5; V gene: TRBV19; D gene: TRBD1; CDR3 protein: CASSIWDRGNQPQHF
J gene: TRBJ1-3; V gene: TRBV3-1/TRBV3-2; D gene: TRBD1; CDR3 protein: CASSLGQISGNTIYF
J gene: TRBJ2-7; V gene: TRBV3-1/TRBV3-2; D gene: TRBD2; CDR3 protein: CASSQRPLVAGGPIKSYEQYF
J gene: TRBJ2-3; V gene: TRBV11-2; D gene: TRBD2; CDR3 protein: CASSGLAGTDTQYF
J gene: TRBJ2-5; V gene: TRBV9; D gene: .; CDR3 protein: CASSVATGGSTTQYF
J gene: TRBJ2-2; V gene: TRBV5-1; D gene: .; CDR3 protein: CASSLQEAGTGELFF
J gene: TRBJ2-6; V gene: TRBV18; D gene: .; CDR3 protein: CASSSQGSGANVLTF
J gene: TRBJ1-1; V gene: TRBV2; D gene: .; CDR3 protein: CASRSGNTEAFF
J gene: TRBJ2-5; V gene: TRBV5-1; D gene: TRBD1; CDR3 protein: CASSLDRGRETQYF
J gene: TRBJ1-3; V gene: TRBV7-2; D gene: TRBD1; CDR3 protein: CASSPEGAHSGNTIYF
J gene: TRBJ2-7; V gene: TRBV4-3; D gene: TRBD1; CDR3 protein: CASSQERQGALEQYF
J gene: TRBJ1-1; V gene: TRBV7-2; D gene: .; CDR3 protein: CASSTNTEAFF
J gene: TRBJ1-2; V gene: TRBV27; D gene: .; CDR3 protein: CASSLSSQTNYGYTF
J gene: TRBJ1-1; V gene: TRBV7-2; D gene: .; CDR3 protein: CASSLAMDTEAFF
J gene: TRBJ2-7; V gene: TRBV7-9; D gene: .; CDR3 protein: CASSPGTHEQYF
J gene: TRBJ1-1; V gene: TRBV9; D gene: TRBD1; CDR3 protein: CASSEAPPGQANTEAFF
J gene: TRBJ1-6; V gene: TRBV5-1; D gene: .; CDR3 protein: CASSLAQTDNSPLHF
J gene: TRBJ2-1; V gene: TRBV12-3/TRBV12-4; D gene: .; CDR3 protein: CASRPGGPNEQFF
J gene: TRBJ1-1; V gene: TRBV4-1; D gene: .; CDR3 protein: CASSQGWAGGGTEAFF
J gene: TRBJ2-7; V gene: TRBV18; D gene: .; CDR3 protein: CASSPQGGTNEQYF
J gene: TRBJ2-1; V gene: TRBV7-9; D gene: TRBD1; CDR3 protein: CASSLGQGAYNEQFF
J gene: TRBJ1-1; V gene: TRBV11-2; D gene: .; CDR3 protein: CASSREMIYTEAFF
J gene: TRBJ1-2; V gene: TRBV30; D gene: .; CDR3 protein: CAWSPRLGHYGYTF